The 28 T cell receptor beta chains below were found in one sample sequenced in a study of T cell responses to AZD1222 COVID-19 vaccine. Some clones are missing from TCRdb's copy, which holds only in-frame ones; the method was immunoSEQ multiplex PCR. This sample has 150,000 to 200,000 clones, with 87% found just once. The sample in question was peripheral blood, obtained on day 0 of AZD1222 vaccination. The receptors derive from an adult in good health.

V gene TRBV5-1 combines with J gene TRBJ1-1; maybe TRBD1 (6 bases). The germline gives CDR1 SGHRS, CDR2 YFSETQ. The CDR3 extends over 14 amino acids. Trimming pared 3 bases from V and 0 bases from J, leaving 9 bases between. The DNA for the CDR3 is TGCGCCAGCAGCTCAGGGGCCATGAACACTGAAGCTTTCTTT. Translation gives CASSSGAMNTEAFF.

The CDR3 DNA sequence: TGCGCCAGCCGAAAATTCTACGAGCAGTACTTC. Its protein product is CASRKFYEQYF. The chain couples TRBV23-1 to TRBJ2-7, with D unclear. TRBV23-1 belongs to the ORF category, with a function that is uncertain. V gave up 8 bases and J gave up 3 bases, with 8 bases separating them. CDR3 size: 11 residues.

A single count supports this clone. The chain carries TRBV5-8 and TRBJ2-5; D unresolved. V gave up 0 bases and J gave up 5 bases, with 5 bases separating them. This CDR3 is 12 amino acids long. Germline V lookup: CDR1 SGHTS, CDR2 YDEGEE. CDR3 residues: CASSLVEETQYF. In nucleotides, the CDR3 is TGTGCCAGCAGCTTGGTCGAGGAGACCCAGTACTTC.

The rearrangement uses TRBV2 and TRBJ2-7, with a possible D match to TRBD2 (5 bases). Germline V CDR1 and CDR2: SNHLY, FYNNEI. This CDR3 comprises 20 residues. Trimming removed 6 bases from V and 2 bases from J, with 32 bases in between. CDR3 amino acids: CASRGPQTGITLTPTYEQYF. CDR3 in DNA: TGTGCCAGCAGGGGCCCGCAAACCGGGATCACCCTCACCCCCACCTACGAGCAGTACTTC.

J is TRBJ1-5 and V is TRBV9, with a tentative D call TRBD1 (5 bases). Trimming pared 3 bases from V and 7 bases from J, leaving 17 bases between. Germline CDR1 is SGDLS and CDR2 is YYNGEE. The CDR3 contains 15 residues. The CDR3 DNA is TGTGCCAGCAGCGCTGGGGCGGGGACGGAGCAGCCCCAGCATTTT. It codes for CASSAGAGTEQPQHF.

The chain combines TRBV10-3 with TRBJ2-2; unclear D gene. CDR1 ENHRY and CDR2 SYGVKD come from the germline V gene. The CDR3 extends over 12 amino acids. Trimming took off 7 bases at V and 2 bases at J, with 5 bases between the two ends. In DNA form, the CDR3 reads TGTGCCATCAAAGGAAACACCGGGGAGCTGTTTTTT. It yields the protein CAIKGNTGELFF.

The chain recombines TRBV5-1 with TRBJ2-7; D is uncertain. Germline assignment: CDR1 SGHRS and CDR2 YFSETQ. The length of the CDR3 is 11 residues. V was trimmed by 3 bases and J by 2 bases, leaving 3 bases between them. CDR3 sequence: CASSWPYEQYF. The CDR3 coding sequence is TGCGCCAGCAGCTGGCCCTACGAGCAGTACTTC.

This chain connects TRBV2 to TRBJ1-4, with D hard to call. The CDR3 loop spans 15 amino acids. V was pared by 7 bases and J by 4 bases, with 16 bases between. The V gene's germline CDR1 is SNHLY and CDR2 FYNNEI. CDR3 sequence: CASKERSTSNEKLFF. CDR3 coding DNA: TGTGCCAGCAAGGAGAGGAGCACGAGTAATGAAAAACTGTTTTTT.

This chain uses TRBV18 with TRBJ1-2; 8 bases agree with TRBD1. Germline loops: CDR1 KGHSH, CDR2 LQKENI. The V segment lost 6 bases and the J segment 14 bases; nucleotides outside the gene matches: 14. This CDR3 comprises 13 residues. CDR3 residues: CASSPILTGDITF. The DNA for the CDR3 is TGTGCCAGCTCCCCCATCTTGACAGGGGACATAACCTTC.

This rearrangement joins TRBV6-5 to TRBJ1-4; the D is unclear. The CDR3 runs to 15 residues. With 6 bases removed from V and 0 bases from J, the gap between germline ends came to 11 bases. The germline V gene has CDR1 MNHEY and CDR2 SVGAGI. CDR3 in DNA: TGTGCCAGCAGCGGCAGATTTGCAACTAATGAAAAACTGTTTTTT. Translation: CASSGRFATNEKLFF.

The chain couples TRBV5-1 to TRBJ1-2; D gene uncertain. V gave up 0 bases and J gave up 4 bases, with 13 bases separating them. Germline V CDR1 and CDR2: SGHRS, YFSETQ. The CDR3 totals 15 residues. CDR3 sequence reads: CASSLARLESYGYTF. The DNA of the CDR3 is TGCGCCAGCAGCTTGGCCAGGCTTGAATCCTATGGCTACACCTTC.

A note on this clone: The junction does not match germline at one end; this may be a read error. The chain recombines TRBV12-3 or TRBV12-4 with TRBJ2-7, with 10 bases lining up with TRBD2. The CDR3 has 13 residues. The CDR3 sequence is CASRLAGGYEQYF. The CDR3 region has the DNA TGTGCCAGCAGATTAGCGGGAGGATACGAGCAGTACTTC.

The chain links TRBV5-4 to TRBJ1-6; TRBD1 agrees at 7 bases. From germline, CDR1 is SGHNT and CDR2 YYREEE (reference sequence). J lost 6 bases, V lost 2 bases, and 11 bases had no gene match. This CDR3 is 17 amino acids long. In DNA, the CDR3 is TGTGCCAGCAGCTTCGGGACAGCTTCCGCTTTTAATTCACCCCTCCACTTT. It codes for CASSFGTASAFNSPLHF.

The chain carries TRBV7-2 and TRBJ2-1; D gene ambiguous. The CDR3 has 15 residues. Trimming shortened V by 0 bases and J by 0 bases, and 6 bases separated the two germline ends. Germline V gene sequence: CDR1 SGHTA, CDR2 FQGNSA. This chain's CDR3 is CASSLARNSYNEQFF. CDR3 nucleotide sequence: TGTGCCAGCAGCTTAGCGCGGAACTCCTACAATGAGCAGTTCTTC.

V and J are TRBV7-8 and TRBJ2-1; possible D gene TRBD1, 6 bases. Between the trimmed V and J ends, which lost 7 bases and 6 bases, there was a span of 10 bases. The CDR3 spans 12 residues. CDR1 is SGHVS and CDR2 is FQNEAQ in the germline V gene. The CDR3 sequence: CASTDRSNEQFF. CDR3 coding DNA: TGTGCCAGCACCGACAGGAGCAATGAGCAGTTCTTC.

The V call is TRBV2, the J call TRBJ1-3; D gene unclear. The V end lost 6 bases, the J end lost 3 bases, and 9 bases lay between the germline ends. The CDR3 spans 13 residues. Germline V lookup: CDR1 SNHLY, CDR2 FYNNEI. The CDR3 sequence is CASRPDGGNTIYF. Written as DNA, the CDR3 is TGTGCCAGCAGACCGGACGGTGGAAACACCATATATTTT. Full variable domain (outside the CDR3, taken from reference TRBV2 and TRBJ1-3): EPEVTQTPSHQVTQMGQEVILRCVPISNHLYFYWYRQILGQKVEFLVSFYNNEISEKSEIFDDQFSVERPDGSNFTLKIRSTKLEDSAMYFCASRPDGGNTIYFGEGSWLTVV.

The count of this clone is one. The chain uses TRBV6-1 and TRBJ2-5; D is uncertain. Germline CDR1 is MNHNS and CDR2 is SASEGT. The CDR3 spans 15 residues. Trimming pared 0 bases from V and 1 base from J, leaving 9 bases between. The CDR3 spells CASSEASGSQETQYF. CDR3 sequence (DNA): TGTGCCAGCAGTGAAGCGAGTGGGTCCCAAGAGACCCAGTACTTC.

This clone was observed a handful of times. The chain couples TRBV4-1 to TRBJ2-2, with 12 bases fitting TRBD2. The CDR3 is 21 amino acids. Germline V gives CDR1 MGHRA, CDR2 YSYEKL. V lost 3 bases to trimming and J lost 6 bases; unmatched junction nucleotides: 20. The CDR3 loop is CASSHRRASGRAGGDPGELFF. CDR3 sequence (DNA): TGCGCCAGCAGCCATAGAAGGGCTAGCGGGAGGGCCGGGGGAGATCCCGGGGAGCTGTTTTTT.

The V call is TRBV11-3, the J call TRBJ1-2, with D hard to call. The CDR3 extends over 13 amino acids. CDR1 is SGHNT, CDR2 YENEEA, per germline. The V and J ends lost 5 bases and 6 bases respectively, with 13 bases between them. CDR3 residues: CASSEGGSNGYTF. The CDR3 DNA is TGTGCCAGCAGCGAAGGAGGGTCAAATGGCTACACCTTC.

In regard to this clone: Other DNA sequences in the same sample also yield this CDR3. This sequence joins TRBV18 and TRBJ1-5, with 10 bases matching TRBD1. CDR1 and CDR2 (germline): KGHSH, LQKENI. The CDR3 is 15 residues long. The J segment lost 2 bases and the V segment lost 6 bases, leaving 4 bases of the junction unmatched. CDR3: CASSPGTGGNQPQHF. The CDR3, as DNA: TGTGCCAGCTCGCCCGGGACAGGGGGCAATCAGCCCCAGCATTTT.

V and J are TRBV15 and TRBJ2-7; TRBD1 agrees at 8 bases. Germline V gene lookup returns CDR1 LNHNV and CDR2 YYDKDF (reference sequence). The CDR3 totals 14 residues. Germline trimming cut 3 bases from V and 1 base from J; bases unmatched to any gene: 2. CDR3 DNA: TGTGCCACCAGCAGCGGACAGGGTTCCTACGAGCAGTACTTC. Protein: CATSSGQGSYEQYF.

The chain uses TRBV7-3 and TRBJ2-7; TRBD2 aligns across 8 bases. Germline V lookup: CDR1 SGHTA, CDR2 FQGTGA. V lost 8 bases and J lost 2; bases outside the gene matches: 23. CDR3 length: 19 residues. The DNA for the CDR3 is TGTGCCAGCCCCGGTGATCAGGGTTCCAGCGGGAGCCTTACCTACGAGCAGTACTTC. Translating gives CASPGDQGSSGSLTYEQYF. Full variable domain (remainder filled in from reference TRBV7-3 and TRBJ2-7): GAGVSQTPSNKVTEKGKYVELRCDPISGHTALYWYRQSLGQGPEFLIYFQGTGAADDSGLPNDRFFAVRPEGSVSTLKIQRTERGDSAVYLCASPGDQGSSGSLTYEQYFGPGTRLTVT.

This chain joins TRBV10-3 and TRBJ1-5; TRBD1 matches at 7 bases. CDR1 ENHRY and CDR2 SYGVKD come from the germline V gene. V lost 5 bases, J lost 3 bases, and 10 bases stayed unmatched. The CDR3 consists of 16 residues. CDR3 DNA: TGTGCCATCAGTAAGACTGCAGGGGGGGACAATCAGCCCCAGCATTTT. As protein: CAISKTAGGDNQPQHF.

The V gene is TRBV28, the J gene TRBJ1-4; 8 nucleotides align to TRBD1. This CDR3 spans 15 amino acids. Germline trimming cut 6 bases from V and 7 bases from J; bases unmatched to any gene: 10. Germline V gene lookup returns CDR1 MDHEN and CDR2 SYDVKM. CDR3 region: CASRPTGGTPEKLFF. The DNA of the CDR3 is TGTGCCAGCAGACCCACAGGGGGGACACCTGAAAAACTGTTTTTT.

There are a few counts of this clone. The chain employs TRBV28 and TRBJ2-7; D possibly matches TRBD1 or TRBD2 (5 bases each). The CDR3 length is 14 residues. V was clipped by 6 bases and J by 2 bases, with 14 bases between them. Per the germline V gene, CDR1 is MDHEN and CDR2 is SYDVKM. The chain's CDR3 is CASRPRDGTYEQYF. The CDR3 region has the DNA TGTGCCAGCAGGCCTCGGGACGGGACCTACGAGCAGTACTTC.

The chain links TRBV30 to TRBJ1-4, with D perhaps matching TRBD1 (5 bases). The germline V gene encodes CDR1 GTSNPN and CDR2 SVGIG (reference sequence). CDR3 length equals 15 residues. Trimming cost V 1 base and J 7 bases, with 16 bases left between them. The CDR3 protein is CAWSGRLGGSEKLFF. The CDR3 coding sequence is TGTGCCTGGAGTGGACGTTTGGGGGGGAGTGAAAAACTGTTTTTT.

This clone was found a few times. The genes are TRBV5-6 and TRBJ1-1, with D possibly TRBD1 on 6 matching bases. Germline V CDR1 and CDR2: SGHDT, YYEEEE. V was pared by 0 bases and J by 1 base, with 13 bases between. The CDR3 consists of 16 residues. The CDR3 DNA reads TGTGCCAGCAGCTTGGCCGGGACACCCAGGAACACTGAAGCTTTCTTT. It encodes CASSLAGTPRNTEAFF.

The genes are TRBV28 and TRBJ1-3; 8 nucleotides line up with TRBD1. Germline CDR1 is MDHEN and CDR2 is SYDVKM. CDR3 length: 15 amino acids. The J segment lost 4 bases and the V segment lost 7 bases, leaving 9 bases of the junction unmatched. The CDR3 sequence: CASTETGAQGNTIYF. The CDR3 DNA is TGTGCCAGCACGGAGACAGGGGCCCAAGGAAACACCATATATTTT.